A single sample is the source of the 32 T cell receptor beta chains below, sequenced in a study of siplizumab effects on memory and regulatory T cells (dated by TCRdb to the late 2010s). The receptor library was made with the immunoSEQ multiplex PCR assay. In its TCRdb copy, this immuneACCESS table keeps in-frame sequences only and misses some clones. Where compared with another copy, unresolved V genes explain less than half of these, and the others have no known cause. In this sample the table shows around 87,000 clones, around 89% of which occur a single time. Together, the top ten hold roughly 15% of the sample. Sequences were obtained from CD4+ T cells sorted from blood. All receptors come from a human donor in good health.

The V gene is TRBV5-1, the J gene TRBJ2-3; perhaps TRBD2 as D (6 bases). The germline CDR1 and CDR2 sequences are SGHRS and YFSETQ. The CDR3 sequence is 15 residues long. The germline V and J ends were trimmed by 4 bases and 1 base, with 13 bases remaining between them. The CDR3: CASSLGLIRTDTQYF. CDR3 bases: TGCGCCAGCAGCCTGGGACTGATACGCACAGATACGCAGTATTTT.

The rearrangement links TRBV5-6 to TRBJ1-5, with 9 nucleotides matching TRBD1. The CDR3 covers 18 residues. CDR1 and CDR2 (germline): SGHDT, YYEEEE. Trimming cost V 4 bases and J 2 bases; bases outside gene matches: 13. CDR3 coding DNA: TGTGCCAGCAGCCGCACACGGGACAGGGCAAGCGGCAATCAGCCCCAGCATTTT. Protein product: CASSRTRDRASGNQPQHF.

The chain carries TRBV19 and TRBJ1-2, with 8 bases fitting TRBD1. The CDR3 has 13 residues. Looked up from germline, CDR1 is LNHDA and CDR2 is SQIVND (reference sequence). The junction had 4 bases not matched to a gene; V was cut back by 2 bases and J by 8 bases. The DNA for the CDR3 is TGTGCCAGTAGTATATCAGGGGGCAAAGGCTACACCTTC. Protein: CASSISGGKGYTF.

The chain employs TRBV7-2 and TRBJ1-5; 8 bases align to TRBD1. The junction had 12 bases not matched to a gene; V was cut back by 5 bases and J by 6 bases. The CDR3 has 16 amino acids. Germline CDR1 reads SGHTA; CDR2 reads FQGNSA. The CDR3, as DNA: TGTGCCAGCAGCCCCGTCGTGGCAGGGGGCCTTCAGCCCCAGCATTTT. Its protein is CASSPVVAGGLQPQHF.

The sample holds a few counts of this clone. The genes are TRBV28 and TRBJ2-3, with D tentatively TRBD1 (5 bases). Germline CDR1 reads MDHEN; CDR2 reads SYDVKM. V was shortened by 5 bases and J by 0 bases, with 9 bases between the two germline ends. The length of the CDR3 is 14 residues. CDR3 sequence reads: CASSPGYSTDTQYF. For the CDR3, the DNA is TGTGCCAGCAGTCCAGGGTACAGCACAGATACGCAGTATTTT.

The J gene is TRBJ1-2, the V gene TRBV28; 8 nucleotides match TRBD1. The V gene's germline CDR1 is MDHEN and CDR2 SYDVKM. The CDR3 has 14 residues. Trimming removed 6 bases from V and 8 bases from J; junction bases left unmatched: 11. Written as DNA, the CDR3 is TGTGCCAGCAGCAAATTCAGGACAGGGTACGGCTACACCTTC. This encodes CASSKFRTGYGYTF.

The gene calls are TRBV19 and TRBJ2-5; D unclear. V gave up 8 bases and J gave up 1 base, with 11 bases separating them. In germline, CDR1 is LNHDA, CDR2 SQIVND (reference sequence). The CDR3 spans 13 residues. The CDR3 region is CASGRRSQETQYF. In nucleotides, the CDR3 is TGTGCCAGTGGAAGACGGTCCCAAGAGACCCAGTACTTC.

The chain employs TRBV30 and TRBJ1-1; no clear D gene. Trimming stripped 1 base from V and 7 bases from J, with 10 bases between. Germline CDR1 and CDR2: GTSNPN and SVGIG (reference sequence). The CDR3 has 12 amino acids. The CDR3 sequence: CAWSATQSEAFF. For the CDR3, the DNA is TGTGCCTGGAGTGCCACTCAGAGTGAAGCTTTCTTT.

Concerning this clone itself: Other DNA sequences in the sample encode the same CDR3. The V gene is TRBV19, the J gene TRBJ2-7; the D gene is possibly TRBD1 (5 bases). This CDR3 contains 12 residues. V lost 3 bases, J lost 4 bases, and 7 bases lay in between. CDR1 and CDR2 from the germline V gene are LNHDA and SQIVND (reference sequence). The CDR3 DNA follows: TGTGCCAGTAGTATTGCAGGGTACGAGCAGTACTTC. Translated, it gives CASSIAGYEQYF.

CDR3 DNA: TGTGCCAGCAGCTTGGGTGATATTATGAACACTGAAGCTTTCTTT. Translating it yields CASSLGDIMNTEAFF. This chain connects TRBV7-9 to TRBJ1-1; D gene uncertain. V was trimmed by 3 bases and J by 0 bases, leaving 11 bases between them. This CDR3 has 15 amino acids. From germline, CDR1 is SEHNR and CDR2 FQNEAQ (reference sequence).

V is TRBV18 and J is TRBJ1-1, with D possibly TRBD1 on 6 matching bases. CDR3 size: 16 residues. Trimming took off 0 bases at V and 1 base at J, with 12 bases between the two ends. Germline values: CDR1 KGHSH, CDR2 LQKENI. The DNA of the CDR3 is TGTGCCAGCTCACCACCGTTTAGGGGACAGAACACTGAAGCTTTCTTT. It yields the protein CASSPPFRGQNTEAFF.

The gene calls are TRBV4-2 and TRBJ2-1; 10 bases fit TRBD2. CDR3 size: 17 residues. CDR1 is LGHNA, CDR2 YNFKEQ, per germline. V shed 2 bases, J shed 4 bases, and the junction held 8 bases outside the gene matches. CDR3 sequence reads: CASSQQLAGGLYNEQFF. As DNA, the CDR3 is TGTGCCAGCAGCCAACAATTAGCGGGAGGTTTATACAATGAGCAGTTCTTC.

The chain is built from TRBV29-1 and TRBJ1-1, with 7 bases identical to TRBD1. The CDR3 contains 13 residues. V trimming: 6 bases; J trimming: 4 bases; junction bases outside the gene matches: 8. CDR1 is SQVTM, CDR2 ANQGSEA, per germline. The CDR3 DNA sequence: TGCAGCGTGCAAAGGGGGCCGGGCACTGAAGCTTTCTTT. It yields the protein CSVQRGPGTEAFF.

A note on this clone: Other DNA sequences from this sample encode an identical CDR3 as well. V is TRBV18 and J is TRBJ1-3; no clear D gene. Germline loops: CDR1 KGHSH, CDR2 LQKENI. The CDR3 has 14 amino acids. V gave up 2 bases and J gave up 3 bases, with 8 bases separating them. This chain's CDR3 is CASSPDRDGNTIYF. For the CDR3, the DNA is TGTGCCAGCTCACCAGACCGAGATGGAAACACCATATATTTT.

A remark on this clone: The junction differs from germline at one of its ends, possibly a read error. The rearrangement links TRBV19 to TRBJ1-5; D not certain. The germline CDR1 and CDR2 sequences are LNHDA and SQIVND (reference sequence). The length of the CDR3 is 15 residues. DNA of the CDR3: TGTGTCAGTAGTACCACCGGGAGGGTTGGGCAGCCCCAGCATTTT. As protein: CVSSTTGRVGQPQHF.

The chain combines TRBV27 with TRBJ1-1; D call uncertain. This CDR3 spans 13 amino acids. Trimming shortened V by 6 bases and J by 3 bases, and 11 bases separated the two germline ends. Germline CDR1 is MNHEY and CDR2 is SMNVEV (reference sequence). The CDR3 spells CASSPTGHTEAFF. Written as DNA, the CDR3 is TGTGCCAGCAGCCCTACGGGCCACACTGAAGCTTTCTTT.

This rearrangement joins TRBV6-5 to TRBJ2-4; 11 nucleotides align to TRBD1. There are 15 residues in the CDR3. Germline loops: CDR1 MNHEY, CDR2 SVGAGI. V gave up 3 bases and J gave up 6 bases; unmatched junction bases: 4. DNA of the CDR3: TGTGCCAGCAGTTATACCGGGACAGGGGGAAACATTCAGTACTTC. This gives the protein CASSYTGTGGNIQYF.

The chain has TRBV5-4 and TRBJ2-3; D gene ambiguous. Germline-derived CDR1 and CDR2 are SGHNT and YYREEE (reference sequence). V lost 0 bases to trimming and J lost 1 base, with 12 bases between them. The CDR3 has 16 residues. The CDR3 DNA is TGTGCCAGCAGCTTGGCCAAACGGACGGGCACAGATACGCAGTATTTT. Encoded protein: CASSLAKRTGTDTQYF.

The rearrangement joins TRBV19 to TRBJ2-7; D is unresolved. Per germline, CDR1 LNHDA and CDR2 SQIVND (reference sequence). This CDR3 region has 11 residues. The V end lost 5 bases, the J end lost 3 bases, and 5 bases lay between the germline ends. In nucleotides, the CDR3 is TGTGCCAGTAGTCCTCACTACGAGCAGTACTTC. The encoded protein is CASSPHYEQYF.

The chain is built from TRBV13 and TRBJ2-5; 7 bases line up with TRBD2. Germline values: CDR1 PRHDT, CDR2 FYEKMQ (reference sequence). V lost 5 bases and J lost 5; bases outside the gene matches: 5. The CDR3 is 13 residues long. Here the CDR3 DNA reads TGTGCCAGCAGCGCTTTCGGGGGGGAGACCCAGTACTTC. It is translated as CASSAFGGETQYF.

The gene calls are TRBV10-1 and TRBJ1-2, with TRBD1 matching 7 bases. This CDR3 spans 14 amino acids. Germline CDR1 and CDR2: WNHNN and SYGVQD (reference sequence). V gave up 4 bases and J gave up 6 bases; unmatched junction bases: 8. Here the CDR3 DNA reads TGCGCCAGCAGTGGGGACAGAAACGCCGATGGCTACACCTTC. Its translation is CASSGDRNADGYTF.

The chain uses TRBV19 and TRBJ2-1; D may correspond to TRBD1 or TRBD2 (5 bases each). The CDR3 loop spans 14 amino acids. Germline CDR1 reads LNHDA; CDR2 reads SQIVND (reference sequence). V was pared by 6 bases and J by 8 bases, with 17 bases between. CDR3 nucleotide sequence: TGTGCCAGTAGATCCGGGACCAGGTGGGATGAGCAGTTCTTC. As protein: CASRSGTRWDEQFF.

The rearrangement uses TRBV9 and TRBJ1-2; D unclear. The germline gives CDR1 SGDLS, CDR2 YYNGEE. Trimming removed 5 bases from V and 4 bases from J, with 12 bases in between. The CDR3 has 13 residues. This CDR3 is CASSKGMVYGYTF. In DNA, the CDR3 is TGTGCCAGCAGTAAAGGGATGGTCTATGGCTACACCTTC.

The rearrangement uses TRBV29-1 and TRBJ1-5; maybe TRBD1 (5 bases). The CDR3 is 13 residues long. Between the trimmed V and J ends, which lost 6 bases and 0 bases, there was a span of 9 bases. CDR1 and CDR2 (germline): SQVTM, ANQGSEA. The CDR3: CSVQGDSNQPQHF. DNA for the CDR3: TGCAGCGTCCAAGGGGATAGCAATCAGCCCCAGCATTTT.

For the CDR3, the DNA is TGTGCCAGCAGTGAAAGTCAATCGGTGCCCCCTTACAATGAGCAGTTCTTC. This sequence encodes CASSESQSVPPYNEQFF. V is TRBV6-1 and J is TRBJ2-1; D gene uncertain. Trimming left V 2 bases short and J 4 bases short, with 18 bases between. CDR1 MNHNS and CDR2 SASEGT come from the germline V gene. CDR3 size: 17 residues.

The chain links TRBV29-1 to TRBJ1-5, with D possibly being TRBD1 (6 bases). Germline V gene data show CDR1 as SQVTM and CDR2 as ANQGSEA. V dropped 8 bases and J dropped 3 bases, with 11 bases sitting between them. The CDR3 is 12 residues long. For the CDR3, the DNA is TGCAGCATAGGACAGTCCAATCAGCCCCAGCATTTT. This codes for CSIGQSNQPQHF. Variable domain in full (rest from reference TRBV29-1 and TRBJ1-5): SAVISQKPSRDICQRGTSLTIQCQVDSQVTMMFWYRQQPGQSLTLIATANQGSEATYESGFVIDKFPISRPNLTFSTLTVSNMSPEDSSIYLCSIGQSNQPQHFGDGTRLSIL.

This rearrangement joins TRBV5-4 to TRBJ2-1; D tentatively fits TRBD1 or TRBD2 (5 bases each). CDR3 length: 15 amino acids. V lost 2 bases to trimming and J lost 4 bases, with 13 bases between them. Germline lookup yields CDR1 SGHNT and CDR2 YYREEE (reference sequence). CDR3 in DNA: TGTGCCAGCAGCTTTGTGGGACCCGGGTACAATGAGCAGTTCTTC. Translation: CASSFVGPGYNEQFF.

The gene calls are TRBV19 and TRBJ1-1; 11 bases fit TRBD1. Trimming at V came to 6 bases and at J to 3 bases, leaving 6 bases not matched to a gene. CDR3 length equals 15 residues. The germline gives CDR1 LNHDA, CDR2 SQIVND (reference sequence). CDR3 sequence (DNA): TGTGCCAGTAGAAGGACAGGGGGCATATACACTGAAGCTTTCTTT. Protein: CASRRTGGIYTEAFF.

The chain carries TRBV19 and TRBJ2-1, with 9 bases matching TRBD2. CDR1 LNHDA and CDR2 SQIVND come from the germline V gene (reference sequence). Losses at the gene ends were 5 bases for V and 8 bases for J; bases not matched to a gene: 10. This CDR3 is built from 15 residues. The CDR3 DNA follows: TGTGCCAGTAGTGCCGGGGCGGGAGGGACCTATGAGCAGTTCTTC. This encodes CASSAGAGGTYEQFF.

V and J are TRBV28 and TRBJ1-2; unclear D gene. The CDR3 has 13 amino acids. Looked up from germline, CDR1 is MDHEN and CDR2 is SYDVKM. V was pared by 9 bases and J by 7 bases, with 18 bases between. The CDR3 DNA is TGTGCCAGTACGCGGACCGGCTATCTTGGCTACACCTTC. This gives the protein CASTRTGYLGYTF.

The genes are TRBV13 and TRBJ2-7; D remains ambiguous. The V gene's germline CDR1 is PRHDT and CDR2 FYEKMQ (reference sequence). Trimming removed 5 bases from V and 6 bases from J, with 14 bases in between. The CDR3 is 13 residues long. CDR3 protein: CASSRATSGEQYF. The CDR3, as DNA: TGTGCCAGCAGCCGGGCGACCTCGGGCGAGCAGTACTTC.

V and J are TRBV15 and TRBJ1-1; D remains ambiguous. V lost 1 base and J 5 bases, leaving 5 bases between the germline ends. This CDR3 region has 12 residues. CDR1 and CDR2 from the germline V gene are LNHNV and YYDKDF (reference sequence). The CDR3 sequence: CATSRAQTEAFF. For the CDR3, the DNA is TGTGCCACCAGCAGAGCGCAGACTGAAGCTTTCTTT.